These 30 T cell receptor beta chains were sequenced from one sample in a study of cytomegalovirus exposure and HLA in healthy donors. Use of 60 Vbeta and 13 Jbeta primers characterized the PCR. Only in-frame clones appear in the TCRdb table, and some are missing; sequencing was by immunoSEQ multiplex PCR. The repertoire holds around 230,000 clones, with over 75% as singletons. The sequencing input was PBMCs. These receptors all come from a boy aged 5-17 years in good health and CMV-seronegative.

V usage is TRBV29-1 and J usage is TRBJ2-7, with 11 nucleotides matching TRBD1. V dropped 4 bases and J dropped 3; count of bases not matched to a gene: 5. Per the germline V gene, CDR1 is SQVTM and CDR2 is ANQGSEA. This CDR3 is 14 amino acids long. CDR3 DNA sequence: TGCAGCGTTGCCCCGGGACAGGGGGACTACGAGCAGTACTTC. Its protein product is CSVAPGQGDYEQYF.

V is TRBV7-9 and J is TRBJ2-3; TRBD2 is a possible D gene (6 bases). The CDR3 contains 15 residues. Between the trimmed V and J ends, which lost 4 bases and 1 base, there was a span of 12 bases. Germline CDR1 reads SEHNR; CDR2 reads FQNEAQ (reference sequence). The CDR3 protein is CASSWDLLGTDTQYF. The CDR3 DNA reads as TGTGCCAGCAGCTGGGACTTACTCGGCACAGATACGCAGTATTTT.

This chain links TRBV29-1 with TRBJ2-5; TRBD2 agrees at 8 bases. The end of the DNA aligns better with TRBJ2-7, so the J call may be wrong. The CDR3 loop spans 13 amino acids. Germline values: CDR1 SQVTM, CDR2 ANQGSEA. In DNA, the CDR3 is TGCAGCGTAGATAGCGGGGTATCCTACGAGCAGTACTTC. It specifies CSVDSGVSYEQYF.

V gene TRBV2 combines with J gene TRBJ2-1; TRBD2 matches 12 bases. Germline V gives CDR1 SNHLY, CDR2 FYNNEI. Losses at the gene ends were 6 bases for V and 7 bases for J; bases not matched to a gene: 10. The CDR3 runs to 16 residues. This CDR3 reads CASSEGGLAGNNEQFF. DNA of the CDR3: TGTGCCAGCAGCGAGGGAGGACTAGCGGGAAATAATGAGCAGTTCTTC.

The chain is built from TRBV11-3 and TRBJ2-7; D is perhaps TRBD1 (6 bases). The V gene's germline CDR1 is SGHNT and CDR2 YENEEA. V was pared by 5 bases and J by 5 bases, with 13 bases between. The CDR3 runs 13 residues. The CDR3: CASSRGGGNEQYF. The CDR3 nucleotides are TGTGCCAGCAGCCGAGGGGGTGGAAACGAGCAGTACTTC. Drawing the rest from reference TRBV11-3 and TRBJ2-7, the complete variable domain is EAGVVQSPRYKIIEKKQPVAFWCNPISGHNTLYWYLQNLGQGPELLIRYENEEAVDDSQLPKDRFSAERLKGVDSTLKIQPAELGDSAVYLCASSRGGGNEQYFGPGTRLTVT.

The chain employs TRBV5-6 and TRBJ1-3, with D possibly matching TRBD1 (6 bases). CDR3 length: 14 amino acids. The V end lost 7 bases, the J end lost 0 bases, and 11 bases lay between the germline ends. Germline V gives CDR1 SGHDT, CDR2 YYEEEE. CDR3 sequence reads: CASSLGASGNTIYF. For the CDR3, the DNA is TGTGCCAGCTCCCTGGGGGCCTCTGGAAACACCATATATTTT.

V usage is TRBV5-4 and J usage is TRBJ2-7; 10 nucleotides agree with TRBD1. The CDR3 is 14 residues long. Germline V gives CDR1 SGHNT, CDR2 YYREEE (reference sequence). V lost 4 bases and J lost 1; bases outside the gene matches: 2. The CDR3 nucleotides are TGTGCCAGCAGCCGGACAGGGGGTTCCTACGAGCAGTACTTC. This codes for CASSRTGGSYEQYF.

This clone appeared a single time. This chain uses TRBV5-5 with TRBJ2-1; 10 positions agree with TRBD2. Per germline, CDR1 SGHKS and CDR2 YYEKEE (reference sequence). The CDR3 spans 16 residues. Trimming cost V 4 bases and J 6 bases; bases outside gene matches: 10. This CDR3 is CASSPGLAEILNEQFF. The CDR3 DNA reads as TGTGCCAGCAGCCCCGGACTAGCGGAGATACTCAATGAGCAGTTCTTC.

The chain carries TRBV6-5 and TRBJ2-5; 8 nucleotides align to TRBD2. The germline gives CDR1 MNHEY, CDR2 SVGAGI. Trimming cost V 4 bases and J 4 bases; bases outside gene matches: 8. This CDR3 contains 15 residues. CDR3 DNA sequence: TGTGCCAGCAGTTGGGGGACTAGTCGGGGAGAGACCCAGTACTTC. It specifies CASSWGTSRGETQYF.

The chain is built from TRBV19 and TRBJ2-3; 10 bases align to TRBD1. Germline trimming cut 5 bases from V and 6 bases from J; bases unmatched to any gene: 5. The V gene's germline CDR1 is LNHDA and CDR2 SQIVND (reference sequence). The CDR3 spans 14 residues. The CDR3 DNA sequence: TGTGCCAGTAGTCCCGGGACAGGGGTGGATACGCAGTATTTT. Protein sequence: CASSPGTGVDTQYF.

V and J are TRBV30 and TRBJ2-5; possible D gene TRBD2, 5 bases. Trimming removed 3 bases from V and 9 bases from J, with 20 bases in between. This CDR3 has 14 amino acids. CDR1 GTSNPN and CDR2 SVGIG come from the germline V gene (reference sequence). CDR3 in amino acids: CAWREGQAKRAQYF. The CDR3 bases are TGTGCCTGGAGGGAAGGGCAGGCCAAGAGGGCCCAGTACTTC. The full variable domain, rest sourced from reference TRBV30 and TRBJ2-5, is SQTIHQWPATLVQPVGSPLSLECTVEGTSNPNLYWYRQAAGRGLQLLFYSVGIGQISSEVPQNLSASRPQDRQFILSSKKLLLSDSGFYLCAWREGQAKRAQYFGPGTRLLVL.

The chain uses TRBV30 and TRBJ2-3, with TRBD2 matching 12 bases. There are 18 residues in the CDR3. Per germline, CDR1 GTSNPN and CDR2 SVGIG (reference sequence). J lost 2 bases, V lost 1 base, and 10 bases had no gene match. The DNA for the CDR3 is TGTGCCTGGAGTGGAATACTAGCGGGGGGTCCAGACACAGATACGCAGTATTTT. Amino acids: CAWSGILAGGPDTDTQYF.

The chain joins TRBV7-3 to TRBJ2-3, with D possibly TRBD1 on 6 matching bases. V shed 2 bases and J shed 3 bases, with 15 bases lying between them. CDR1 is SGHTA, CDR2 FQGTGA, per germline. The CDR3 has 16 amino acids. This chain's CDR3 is CASSLAGVSGTDTQYF. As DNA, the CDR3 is TGTGCCAGCAGCTTAGCAGGGGTTTCTGGGACAGATACGCAGTATTTT.

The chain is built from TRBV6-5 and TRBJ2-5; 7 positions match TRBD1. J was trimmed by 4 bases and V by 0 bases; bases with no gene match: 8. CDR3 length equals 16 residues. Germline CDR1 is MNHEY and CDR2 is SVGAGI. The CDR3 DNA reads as TGTGCCAGCAGTTACTCGTCGACAGGGCTTGGAGAGACCCAGTACTTC. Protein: CASSYSSTGLGETQYF.

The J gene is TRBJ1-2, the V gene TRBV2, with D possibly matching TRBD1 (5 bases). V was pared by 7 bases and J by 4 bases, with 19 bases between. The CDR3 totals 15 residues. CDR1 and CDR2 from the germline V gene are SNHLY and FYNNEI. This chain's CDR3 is CASTYWGESLYGYTF. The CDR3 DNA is TGTGCCAGCACCTACTGGGGGGAATCCCTCTATGGCTACACCTTC.

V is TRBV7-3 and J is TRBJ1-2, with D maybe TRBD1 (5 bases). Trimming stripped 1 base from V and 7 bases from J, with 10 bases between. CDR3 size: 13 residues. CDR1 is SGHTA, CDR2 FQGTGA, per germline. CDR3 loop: CASSLKAGFGYTF. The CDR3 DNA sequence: TGTGCCAGCAGCTTAAAGGCAGGGTTTGGCTACACCTTC.

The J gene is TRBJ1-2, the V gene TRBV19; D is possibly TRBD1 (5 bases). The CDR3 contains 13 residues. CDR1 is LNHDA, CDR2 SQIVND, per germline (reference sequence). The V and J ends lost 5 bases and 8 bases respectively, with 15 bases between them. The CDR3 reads CASSGHRLGGYTF. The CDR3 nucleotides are TGTGCCAGTAGTGGGCACAGGCTGGGAGGCTACACCTTC.

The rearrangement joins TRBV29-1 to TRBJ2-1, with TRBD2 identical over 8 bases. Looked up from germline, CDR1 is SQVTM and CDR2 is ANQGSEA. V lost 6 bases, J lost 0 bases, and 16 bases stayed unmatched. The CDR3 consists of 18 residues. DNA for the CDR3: TGCAGCGTCGCGGTCGCGGGAGGAGGAATTCTCTCCTACAATGAGCAGTTCTTC. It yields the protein CSVAVAGGGILSYNEQFF.

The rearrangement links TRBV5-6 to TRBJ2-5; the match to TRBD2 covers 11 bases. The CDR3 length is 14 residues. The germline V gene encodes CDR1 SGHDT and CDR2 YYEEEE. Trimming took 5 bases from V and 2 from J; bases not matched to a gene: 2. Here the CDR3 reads CASRLAGAQETQYF. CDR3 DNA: TGTGCCAGCAGACTAGCGGGAGCTCAAGAGACCCAGTACTTC.

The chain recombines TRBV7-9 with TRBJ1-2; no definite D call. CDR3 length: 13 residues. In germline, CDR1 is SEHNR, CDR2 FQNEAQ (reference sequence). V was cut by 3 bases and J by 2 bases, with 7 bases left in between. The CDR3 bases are TGTGCCAGCAGCTTGACAAGAAACTATGGCTACACCTTC. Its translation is CASSLTRNYGYTF.

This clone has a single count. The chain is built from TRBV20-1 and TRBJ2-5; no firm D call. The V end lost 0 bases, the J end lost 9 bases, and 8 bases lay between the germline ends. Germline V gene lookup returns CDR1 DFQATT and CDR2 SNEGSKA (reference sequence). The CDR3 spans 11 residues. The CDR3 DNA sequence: TGCAGTGCTAGAGATTCAGATTCCCAGTACTTC. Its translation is CSARDSDSQYF.

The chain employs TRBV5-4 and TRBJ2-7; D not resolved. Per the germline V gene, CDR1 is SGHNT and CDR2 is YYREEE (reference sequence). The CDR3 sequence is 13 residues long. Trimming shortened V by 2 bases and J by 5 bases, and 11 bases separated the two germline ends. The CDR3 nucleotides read TGTGCCAGCAGCTTTGTCCTATCGGACGAGCAGTACTTC. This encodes CASSFVLSDEQYF.

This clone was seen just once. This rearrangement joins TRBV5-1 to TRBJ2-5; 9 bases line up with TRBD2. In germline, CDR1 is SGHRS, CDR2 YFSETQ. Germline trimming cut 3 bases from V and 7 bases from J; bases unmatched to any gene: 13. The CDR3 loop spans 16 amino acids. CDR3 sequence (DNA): TGCGCCAGCAGCTACCTCGGCGGGGGGGACCGCGGGACCCAGTACTTC. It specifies CASSYLGGGDRGTQYF.

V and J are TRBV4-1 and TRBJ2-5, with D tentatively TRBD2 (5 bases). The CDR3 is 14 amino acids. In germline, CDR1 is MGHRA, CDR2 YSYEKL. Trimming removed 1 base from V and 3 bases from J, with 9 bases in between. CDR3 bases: TGCGCCAGCAGCCAAGGCCTGCGGGAAGAGACCCAGTACTTC. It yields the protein CASSQGLREETQYF.

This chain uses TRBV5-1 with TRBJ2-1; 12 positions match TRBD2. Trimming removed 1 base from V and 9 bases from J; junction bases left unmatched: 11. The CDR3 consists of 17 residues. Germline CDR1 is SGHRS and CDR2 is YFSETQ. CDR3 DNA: TGCGCCAGCAGCTTGTCCAGGACTAGCGGGATCGGTAGTGAGCAGTTCTTC. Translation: CASSLSRTSGIGSEQFF.

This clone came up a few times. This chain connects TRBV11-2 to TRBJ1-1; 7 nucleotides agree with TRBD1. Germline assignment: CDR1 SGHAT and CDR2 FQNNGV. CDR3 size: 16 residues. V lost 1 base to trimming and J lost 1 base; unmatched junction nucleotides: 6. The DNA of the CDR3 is TGTGCCAGCAGCTTAGGTCGGGACAGCCCGAACACTGAAGCTTTCTTT. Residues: CASSLGRDSPNTEAFF.

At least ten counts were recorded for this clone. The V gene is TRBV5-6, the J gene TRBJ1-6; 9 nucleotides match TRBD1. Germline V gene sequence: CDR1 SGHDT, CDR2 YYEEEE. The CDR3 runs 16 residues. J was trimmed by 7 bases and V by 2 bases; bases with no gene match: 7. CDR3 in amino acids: CASSFTRTGVNSPLHF. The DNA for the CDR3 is TGTGCCAGCAGCTTTACACGGACAGGGGTGAATTCACCCCTCCACTTT.

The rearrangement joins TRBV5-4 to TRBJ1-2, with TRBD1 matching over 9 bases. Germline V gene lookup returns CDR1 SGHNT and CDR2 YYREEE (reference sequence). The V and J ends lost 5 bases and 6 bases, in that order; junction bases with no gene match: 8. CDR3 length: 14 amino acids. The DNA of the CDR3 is TGTGCCAGCAGGGGGGACAGGGACGACGATGGCTACACCTTC. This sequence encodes CASRGDRDDDGYTF.

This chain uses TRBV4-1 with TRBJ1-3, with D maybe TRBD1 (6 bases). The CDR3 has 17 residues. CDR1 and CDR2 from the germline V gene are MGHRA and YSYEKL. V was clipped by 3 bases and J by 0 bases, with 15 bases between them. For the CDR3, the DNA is TGCGCCAGCAGCCACCCCCAACGGGGACACTCTGGAAACACCATATATTTT. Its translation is CASSHPQRGHSGNTIYF.

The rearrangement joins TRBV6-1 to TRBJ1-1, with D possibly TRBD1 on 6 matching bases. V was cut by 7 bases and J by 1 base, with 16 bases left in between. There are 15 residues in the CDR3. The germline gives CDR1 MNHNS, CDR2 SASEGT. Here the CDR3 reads CASTVGVGGNTEAFF. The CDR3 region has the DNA TGTGCCAGCACTGTTGGTGTAGGGGGGAACACTGAAGCTTTCTTT.